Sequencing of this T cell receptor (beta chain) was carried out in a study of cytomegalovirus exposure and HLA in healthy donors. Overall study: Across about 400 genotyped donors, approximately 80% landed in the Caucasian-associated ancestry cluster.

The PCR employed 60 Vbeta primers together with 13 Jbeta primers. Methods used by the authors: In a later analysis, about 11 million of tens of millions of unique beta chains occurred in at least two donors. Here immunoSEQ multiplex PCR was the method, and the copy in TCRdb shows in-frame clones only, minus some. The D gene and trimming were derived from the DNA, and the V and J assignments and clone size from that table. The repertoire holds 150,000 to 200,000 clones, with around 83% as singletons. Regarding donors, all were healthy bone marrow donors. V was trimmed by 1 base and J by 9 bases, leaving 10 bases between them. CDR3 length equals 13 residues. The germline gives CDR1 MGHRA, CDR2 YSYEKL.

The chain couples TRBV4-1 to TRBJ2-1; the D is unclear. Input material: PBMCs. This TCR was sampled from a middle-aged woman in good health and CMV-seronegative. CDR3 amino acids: CASSQGAEAEQFF. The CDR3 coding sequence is TGCGCCAGCAGCCAAGGTGCGGAAGCTGAGCAGTTCTTC.